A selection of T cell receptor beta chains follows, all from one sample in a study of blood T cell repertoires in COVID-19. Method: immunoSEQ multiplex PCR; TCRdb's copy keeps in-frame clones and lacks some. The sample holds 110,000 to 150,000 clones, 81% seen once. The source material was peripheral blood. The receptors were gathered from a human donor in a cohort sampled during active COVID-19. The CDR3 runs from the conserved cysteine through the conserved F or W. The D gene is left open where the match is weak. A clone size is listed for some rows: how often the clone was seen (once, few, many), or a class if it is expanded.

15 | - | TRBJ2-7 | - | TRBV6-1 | CASSEGWRGGYEQYF | TGTGCCAGCAGTGAAGGGTGGAGGGGTGGCTACGAGCAGTACTTC
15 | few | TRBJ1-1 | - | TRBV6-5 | CASRLTRGAGTEAFF | TGTGCCAGCAGACTAACCCGGGGGGCGGGCACTGAAGCTTTCTTT
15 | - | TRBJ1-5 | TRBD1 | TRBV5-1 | CASAEGTGGGQPQHF | TGCGCCAGCGCGGAGGGAACAGGGGGCGGTCAGCCCCAGCATTTT
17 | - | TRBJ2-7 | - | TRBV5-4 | CASSPRGGSPLTYEQYF | TGTGCCAGCAGCCCTCGTGGGGGGAGCCCTCTAACCTACGAGCAGTACTTC
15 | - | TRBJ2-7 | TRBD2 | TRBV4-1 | CASSQDTSGGYEQYF | TGCGCCAGCAGCCAAGATACGTCGGGAGGGTACGAGCAGTACTTC
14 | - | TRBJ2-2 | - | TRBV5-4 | CASSLWGHPGELFF | TGTGCCAGCAGCTTGTGGGGGCATCCCGGGGAGCTGTTTTTT
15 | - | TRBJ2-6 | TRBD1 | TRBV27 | CASMTTGSGANVLTF | TGTGCCAGCATGACGACAGGGTCCGGGGCCAACGTCCTGACTTTC
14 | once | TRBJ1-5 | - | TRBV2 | CASSVENSNQPQHF | TGTGCCAGCAGTGTAGAAAATAGCAATCAGCCCCAGCATTTT
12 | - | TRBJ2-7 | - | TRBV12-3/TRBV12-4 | CASSQQGFEQYF | TGTGCCAGCAGTCAGCAGGGGTTCGAGCAGTACTTC
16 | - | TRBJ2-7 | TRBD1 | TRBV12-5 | CASGGGQGASPDEQYF | TGTGCTAGTGGTGGGGGACAGGGCGCCTCTCCGGACGAGCAGTACTTC
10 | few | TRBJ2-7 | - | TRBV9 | CASSLLEQYF | TGTGCCAGCAGCCTCCTCGAGCAGTACTTC
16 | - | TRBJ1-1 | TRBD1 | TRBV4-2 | CASSQAQDRPNTEAFF | TGTGCCAGCAGCCAAGCTCAGGACAGGCCTAACACTGAAGCTTTCTTT